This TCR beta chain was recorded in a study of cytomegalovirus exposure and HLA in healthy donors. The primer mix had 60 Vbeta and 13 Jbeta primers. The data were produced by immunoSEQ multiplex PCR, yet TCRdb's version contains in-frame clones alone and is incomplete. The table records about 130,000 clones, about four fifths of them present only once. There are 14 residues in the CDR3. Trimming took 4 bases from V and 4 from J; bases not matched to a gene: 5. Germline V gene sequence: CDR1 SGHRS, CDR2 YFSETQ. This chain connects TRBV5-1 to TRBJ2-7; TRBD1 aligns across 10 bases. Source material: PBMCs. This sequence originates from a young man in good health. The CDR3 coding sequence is TGCGCCAGCAGCGTAATGGGACAGGGGTACGAGCAGTACTTC. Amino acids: CASSVMGQGYEQYF.